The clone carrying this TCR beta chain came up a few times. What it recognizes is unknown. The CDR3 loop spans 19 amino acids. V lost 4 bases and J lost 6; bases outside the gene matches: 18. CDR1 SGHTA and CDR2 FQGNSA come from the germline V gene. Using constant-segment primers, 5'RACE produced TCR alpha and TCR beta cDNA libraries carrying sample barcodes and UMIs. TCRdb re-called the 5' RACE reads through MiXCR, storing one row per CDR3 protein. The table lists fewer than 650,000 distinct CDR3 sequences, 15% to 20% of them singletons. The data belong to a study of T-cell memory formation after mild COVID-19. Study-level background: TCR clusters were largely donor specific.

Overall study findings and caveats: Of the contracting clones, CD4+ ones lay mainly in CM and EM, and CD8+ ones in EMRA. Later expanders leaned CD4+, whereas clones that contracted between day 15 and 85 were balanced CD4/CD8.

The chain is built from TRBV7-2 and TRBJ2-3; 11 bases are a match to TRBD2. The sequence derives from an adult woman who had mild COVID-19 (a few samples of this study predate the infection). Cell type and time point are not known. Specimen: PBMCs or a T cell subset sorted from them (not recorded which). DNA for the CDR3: TGTGCCAGCAGCTCCTCACTACTACTAGCGGGGGCTCCTCGGGATACGCAGTATTTT. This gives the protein CASSSSLLLAGAPRDTQYF.